This T cell receptor (beta chain) was sequenced in a study of blood T cell repertoires in COVID-19. Study information: The study drew acute and convalescent COVID-19 samples from the United States, Italy and Spain. The cDNA or gDNA used as material had been derived from T cells, B-cell-depleted T cells, or PBMCs.

The authors' processing: Reference gene primer amplification in the assay estimated nucleated cell counts. The repertoire was sequenced with immunoSEQ multiplex PCR; TCRdb's copy has only in-frame clones and lacks some. D and trimming were read from the DNA, whereas the V and J calls and clone size are those reported in that table. The sample lists about 180,000 clones, about 86% occurring once. Per the germline V gene, CDR1 is GTSNPN and CDR2 is SVGIG (reference sequence). The CDR3 runs to 13 residues. Trimming took off 5 bases at V and 5 bases at J, with 15 bases between the two ends. V gene TRBV30 combines with J gene TRBJ2-5; possibly TRBD1 for D (6 bases). The source is a man aged 50 to 60 with active or convalescent COVID-19. The specimen was peripheral blood. DNA of the CDR3: TGTGCCTGGTCGACAGGCTTAGGGGAGACCCAGTACTTC. Amino acids: CAWSTGLGETQYF.